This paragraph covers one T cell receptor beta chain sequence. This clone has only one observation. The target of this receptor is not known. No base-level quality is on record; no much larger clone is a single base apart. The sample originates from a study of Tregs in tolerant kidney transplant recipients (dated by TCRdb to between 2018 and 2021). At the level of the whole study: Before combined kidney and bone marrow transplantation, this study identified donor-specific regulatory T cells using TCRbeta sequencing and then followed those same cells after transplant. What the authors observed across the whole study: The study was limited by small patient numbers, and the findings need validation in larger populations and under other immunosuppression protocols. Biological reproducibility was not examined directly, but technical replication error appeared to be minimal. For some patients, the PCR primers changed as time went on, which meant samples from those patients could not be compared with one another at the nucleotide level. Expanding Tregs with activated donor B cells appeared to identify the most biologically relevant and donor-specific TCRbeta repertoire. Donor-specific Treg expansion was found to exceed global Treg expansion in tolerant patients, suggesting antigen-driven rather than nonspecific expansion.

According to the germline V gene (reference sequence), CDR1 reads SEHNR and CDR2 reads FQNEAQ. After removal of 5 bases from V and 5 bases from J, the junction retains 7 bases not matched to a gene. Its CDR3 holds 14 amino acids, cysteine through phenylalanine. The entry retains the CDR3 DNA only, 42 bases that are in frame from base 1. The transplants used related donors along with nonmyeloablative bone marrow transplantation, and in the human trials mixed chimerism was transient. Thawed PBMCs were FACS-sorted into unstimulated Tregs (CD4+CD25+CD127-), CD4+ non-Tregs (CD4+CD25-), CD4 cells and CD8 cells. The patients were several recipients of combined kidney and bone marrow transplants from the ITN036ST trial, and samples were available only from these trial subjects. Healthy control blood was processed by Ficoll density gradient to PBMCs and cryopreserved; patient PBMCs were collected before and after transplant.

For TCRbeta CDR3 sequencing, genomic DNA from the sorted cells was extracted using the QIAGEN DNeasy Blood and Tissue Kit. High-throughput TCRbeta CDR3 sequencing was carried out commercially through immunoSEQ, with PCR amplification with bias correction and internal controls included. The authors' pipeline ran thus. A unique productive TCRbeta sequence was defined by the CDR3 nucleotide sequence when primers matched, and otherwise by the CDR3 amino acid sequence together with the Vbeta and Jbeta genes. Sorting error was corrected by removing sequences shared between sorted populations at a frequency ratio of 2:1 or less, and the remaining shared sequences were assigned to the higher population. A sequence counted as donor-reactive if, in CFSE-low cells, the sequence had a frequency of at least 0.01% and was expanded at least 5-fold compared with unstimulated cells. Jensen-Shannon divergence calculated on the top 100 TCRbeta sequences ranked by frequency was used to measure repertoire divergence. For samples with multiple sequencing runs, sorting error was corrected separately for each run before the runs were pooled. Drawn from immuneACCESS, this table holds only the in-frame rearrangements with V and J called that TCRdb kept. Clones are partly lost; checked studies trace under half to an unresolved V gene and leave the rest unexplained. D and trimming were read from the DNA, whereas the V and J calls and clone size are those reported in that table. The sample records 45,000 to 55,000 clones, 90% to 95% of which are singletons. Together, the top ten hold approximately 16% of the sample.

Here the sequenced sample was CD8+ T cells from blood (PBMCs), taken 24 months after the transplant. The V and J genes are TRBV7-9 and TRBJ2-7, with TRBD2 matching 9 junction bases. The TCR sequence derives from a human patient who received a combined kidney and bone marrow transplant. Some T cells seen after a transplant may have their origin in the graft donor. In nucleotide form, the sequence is TGTGCCAGCAGCGTTAGCGGGAGTGGAGACGAGCAGTACTTC. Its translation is CASSVSGSGDEQYF.